The 9 T cell receptor beta chains below were found in one sample sequenced in a study of blood T cell repertoires in COVID-19. Libraries were prepared by immunoSEQ multiplex PCR; TCRdb keeps only in-frame clonotypes and omits some of them. The sample shows around 110,000 clones, around 90% of them seen only once. The sample was peripheral blood. The receptors were gathered from a man in his forties or fifties with active or convalescent COVID-19.

The rearrangement joins TRBV23-1 to TRBJ2-7; D gene uncertain. TRBV23-1 is marked as an open reading frame, function uncertain. The CDR3 is 14 residues long. Trimming removed 4 bases from V and 0 bases from J, with 10 bases in between. CDR3: CASSLAQHSYEQYF. Written as DNA, the CDR3 is TGCGCCAGCAGTCTGGCCCAACACTCCTACGAGCAGTACTTC.

The V gene is TRBV9, the J gene TRBJ2-7, with D possibly matching TRBD2 (6 bases). The CDR3 consists of 16 residues. Germline V gene lookup returns CDR1 SGDLS and CDR2 YYNGEE. Trimming cost V 0 bases and J 3 bases, with 16 bases left between them. The DNA for the CDR3 is TGTGCCAGCAGCGTAGCAGGGACTCACCGGAACTACGAGCAGTACTTC. It yields the protein CASSVAGTHRNYEQYF.

Comment on this clone: Within the sample, other DNA sequences also encode this same CDR3. The chain employs TRBV7-9 and TRBJ1-1; possible D gene TRBD1, 5 bases. CDR3 size: 14 residues. CDR1 SEHNR and CDR2 FQNEAQ come from the germline V gene (reference sequence). V was cut by 1 base and J by 0 bases, with 6 bases left in between. This CDR3 reads CASSLGQMNTEAFF. DNA for the CDR3: TGTGCCAGCAGCTTAGGACAGATGAACACTGAAGCTTTCTTT.

This clone appeared a single time. The chain uses TRBV21-1 and TRBJ2-7; the table's D gene call, TRBD2, was not cross checked with the DNA. TRBV21-1 corresponds to a pseudogene. CDR3 size: 15 residues. The CDR3 loop reads CASSKGGNHLYEQYF. The CDR3 DNA reads TGTGCCAGCAGCAAAGGAGGAAATCACCTCTACGAGCAGTACTTC.

This chain connects TRBV28 to TRBJ2-5; 10 positions agree with TRBD2. The germline gives CDR1 MDHEN, CDR2 SYDVKM. The CDR3 runs to 14 residues. V trimming: 6 bases; J trimming: 9 bases; junction bases outside the gene matches: 10. The chain's CDR3 is CASSFLAGVVAQYF. In DNA, the CDR3 is TGTGCCAGCAGCTTTCTAGCGGGAGTTGTTGCCCAGTACTTC.

The chain employs TRBV6-5 and TRBJ1-1, with a weak D call TRBD1 (6 bases). Trimming took 6 bases from V and 0 from J, leaving 11 bases between them. The CDR3 is 14 amino acids. The germline V gene has CDR1 MNHEY and CDR2 SVGAGI. The CDR3 coding sequence is TGTGCCAGCAGGAACAGGGAGATGAACACTGAAGCTTTCTTT. It specifies CASRNREMNTEAFF.

The V and J genes are TRBV18 and TRBJ2-5; D might be TRBD1 (6 bases). With 3 bases removed from V and 6 bases from J, the gap between germline ends came to 17 bases. Germline CDR1 reads KGHSH; CDR2 reads LQKENI. The length of the CDR3 is 15 residues. The DNA for the CDR3 is TGTGCCAGCTCACCGGGTGAGGGGGTAGCAAAGACCCAGTACTTC. Translating it yields CASSPGEGVAKTQYF.

This clone was seen once. This chain links TRBV6-5 with TRBJ1-3; weak D call: TRBD1 (5 bases). Germline lookup yields CDR1 MNHEY and CDR2 SVGAGI. V was shortened by 6 bases and J by 4 bases, with 16 bases between the two germline ends. The CDR3 is 15 amino acids. As DNA, the CDR3 is TGTGCCAGCAGCGACAGATTAAATTTCGGAAACACCATATATTTT. It codes for CASSDRLNFGNTIYF.

The chain joins TRBV5-1 to TRBJ1-2; 10 bases align to TRBD1. Germline V gene data show CDR1 as SGHRS and CDR2 as YFSETQ. The CDR3 is 15 amino acids. Trimming removed 4 bases from V and 5 bases from J; junction bases left unmatched: 8. CDR3 in amino acids: CASSASGTGVYGYTF. The CDR3 DNA sequence: TGCGCCAGCAGCGCTTCCGGGACAGGGGTATATGGCTACACCTTC.